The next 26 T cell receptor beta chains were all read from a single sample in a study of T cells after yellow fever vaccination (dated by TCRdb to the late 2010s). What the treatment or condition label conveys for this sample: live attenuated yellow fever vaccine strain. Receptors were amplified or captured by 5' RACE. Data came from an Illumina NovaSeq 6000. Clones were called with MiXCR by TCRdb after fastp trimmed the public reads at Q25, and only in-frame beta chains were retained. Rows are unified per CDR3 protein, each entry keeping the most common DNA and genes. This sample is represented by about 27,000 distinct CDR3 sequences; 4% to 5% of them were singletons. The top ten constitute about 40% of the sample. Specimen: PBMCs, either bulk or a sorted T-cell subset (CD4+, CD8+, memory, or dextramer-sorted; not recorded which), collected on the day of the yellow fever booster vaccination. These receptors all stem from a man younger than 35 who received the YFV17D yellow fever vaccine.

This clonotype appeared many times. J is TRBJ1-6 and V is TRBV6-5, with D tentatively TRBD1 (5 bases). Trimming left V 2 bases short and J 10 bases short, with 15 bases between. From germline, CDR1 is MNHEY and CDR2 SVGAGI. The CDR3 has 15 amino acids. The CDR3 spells CASSYGAVDPSPLHF. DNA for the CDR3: TGTGCCAGCAGTTACGGGGCAGTAGACCCCTCACCCCTCCACTTT.

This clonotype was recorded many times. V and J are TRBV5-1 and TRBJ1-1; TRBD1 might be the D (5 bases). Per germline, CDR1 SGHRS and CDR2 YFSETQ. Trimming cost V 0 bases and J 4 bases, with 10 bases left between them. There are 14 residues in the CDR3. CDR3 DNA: TGCGCCAGCAGCTTGGCCCCAGGGACCACTGAAGCTTTCTTT. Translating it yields CASSLAPGTTEAFF.

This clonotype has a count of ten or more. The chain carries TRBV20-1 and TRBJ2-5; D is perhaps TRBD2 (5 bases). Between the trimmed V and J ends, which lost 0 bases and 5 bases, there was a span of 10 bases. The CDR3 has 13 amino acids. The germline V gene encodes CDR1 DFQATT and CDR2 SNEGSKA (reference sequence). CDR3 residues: CSARDEGLETQYF. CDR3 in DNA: TGCAGTGCTAGAGATGAGGGTTTGGAGACCCAGTACTTC.

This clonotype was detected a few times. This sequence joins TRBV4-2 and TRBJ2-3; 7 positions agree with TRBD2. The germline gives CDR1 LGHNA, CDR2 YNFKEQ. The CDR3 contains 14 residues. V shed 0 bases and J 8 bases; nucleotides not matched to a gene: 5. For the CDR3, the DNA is TGTGCCAGCAGCCAAGAGAGTCGGACTAGTACGCAGTATTTT. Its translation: CASSQESRTSTQYF.

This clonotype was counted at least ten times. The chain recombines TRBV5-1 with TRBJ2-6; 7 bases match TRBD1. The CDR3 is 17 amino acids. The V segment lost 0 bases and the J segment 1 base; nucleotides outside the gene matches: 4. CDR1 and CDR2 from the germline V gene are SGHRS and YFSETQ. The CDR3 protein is CASSLGQGGSGANVLTF. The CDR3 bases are TGCGCCAGCAGCTTGGGACAGGGTGGGTCTGGGGCCAACGTCCTGACTTTC.

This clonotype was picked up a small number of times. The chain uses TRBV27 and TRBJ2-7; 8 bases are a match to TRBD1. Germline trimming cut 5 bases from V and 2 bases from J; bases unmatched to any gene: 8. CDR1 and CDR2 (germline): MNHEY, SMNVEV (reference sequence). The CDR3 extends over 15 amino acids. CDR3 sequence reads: CASSIRDRMTYEQYF. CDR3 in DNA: TGTGCCAGCAGTATCCGGGACAGGATGACCTACGAGCAGTACTTC.

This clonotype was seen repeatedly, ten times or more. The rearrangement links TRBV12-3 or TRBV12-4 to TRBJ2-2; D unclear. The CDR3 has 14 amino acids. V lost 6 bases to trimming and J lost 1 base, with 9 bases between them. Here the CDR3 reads CASRRFRNTGELFF. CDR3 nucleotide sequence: TGTGCCAGCAGACGATTTAGGAACACCGGGGAGCTGTTTTTT.

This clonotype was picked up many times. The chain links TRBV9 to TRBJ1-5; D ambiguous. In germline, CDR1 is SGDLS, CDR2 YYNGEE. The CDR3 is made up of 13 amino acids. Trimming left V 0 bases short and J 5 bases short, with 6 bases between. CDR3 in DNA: TGTGCCAGCAGCGTAGGGGTGGATCAGCCCCAGCATTTT. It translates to CASSVGVDQPQHF.

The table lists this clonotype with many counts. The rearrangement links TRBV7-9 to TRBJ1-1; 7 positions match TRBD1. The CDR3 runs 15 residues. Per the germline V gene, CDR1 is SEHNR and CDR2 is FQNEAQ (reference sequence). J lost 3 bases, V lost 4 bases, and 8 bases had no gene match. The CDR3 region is CASSSFATGDTEAFF. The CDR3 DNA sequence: TGTGCCAGCAGCTCATTTGCTACAGGGGACACTGAAGCTTTCTTT.

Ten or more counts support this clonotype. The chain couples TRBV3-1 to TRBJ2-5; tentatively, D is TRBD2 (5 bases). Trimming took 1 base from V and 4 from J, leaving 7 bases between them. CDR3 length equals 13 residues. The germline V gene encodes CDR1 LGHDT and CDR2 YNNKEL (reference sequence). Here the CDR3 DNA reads TGTGCCAGCAGCCAAGTTGGAGGAGAGACCCAGTACTTC. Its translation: CASSQVGGETQYF.

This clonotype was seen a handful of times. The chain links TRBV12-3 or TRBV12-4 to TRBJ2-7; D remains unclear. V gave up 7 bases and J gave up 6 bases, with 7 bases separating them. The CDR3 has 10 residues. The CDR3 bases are TGTGCCAGCACCGCAAGCGAGCAGTACTTC. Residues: CASTASEQYF.

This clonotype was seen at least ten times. CDR3 nucleotides: TGTGCCAGCAGTTCTATCAGGGGATACACTCCTGAAGCTTTCTTT. The encoded protein is CASSSIRGYTPEAFF. This chain connects TRBV12-3 or TRBV12-4 to TRBJ1-1; possibly TRBD1 for D (6 bases). The CDR3 totals 15 residues. V was clipped by 4 bases and J by 6 bases, with 18 bases between them.

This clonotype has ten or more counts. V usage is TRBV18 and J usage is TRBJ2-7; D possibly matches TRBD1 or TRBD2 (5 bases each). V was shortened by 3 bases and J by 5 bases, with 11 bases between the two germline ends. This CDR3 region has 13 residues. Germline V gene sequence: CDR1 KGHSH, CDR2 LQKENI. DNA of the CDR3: TGTGCCAGCTCACCCACTGGGACCCACGAGCAGTACGTC. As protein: CASSPTGTHEQYV.

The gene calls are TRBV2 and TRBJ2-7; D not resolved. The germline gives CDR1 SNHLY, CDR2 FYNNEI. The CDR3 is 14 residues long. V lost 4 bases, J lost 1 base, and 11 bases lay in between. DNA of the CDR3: TGTGCCAGCAGTGTCAGCTCTCATTCCTACGAGCAGTACTTC. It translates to CASSVSSHSYEQYF.

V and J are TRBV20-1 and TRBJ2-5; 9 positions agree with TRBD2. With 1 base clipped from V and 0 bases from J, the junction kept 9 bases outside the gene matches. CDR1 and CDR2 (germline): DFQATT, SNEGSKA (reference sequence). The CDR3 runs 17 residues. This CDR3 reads CSARVSGGRGYQETQYF. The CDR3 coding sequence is TGCAGTGCTAGAGTAAGCGGGGGGCGCGGGTACCAAGAGACCCAGTACTTC.

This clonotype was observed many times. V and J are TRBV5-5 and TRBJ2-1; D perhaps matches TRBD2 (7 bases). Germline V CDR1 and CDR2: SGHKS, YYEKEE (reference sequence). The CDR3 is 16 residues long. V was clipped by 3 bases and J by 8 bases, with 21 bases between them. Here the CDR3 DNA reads TGTGCCAGCAGCTCCGGTCTGGGGGGGCATATCGATGAGCAGTTCTTC. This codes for CASSSGLGGHIDEQFF.

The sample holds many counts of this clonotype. The CDR3, as DNA: TGTGCCACCAGCAGAGAGAGAGGGATGGTAGCTTTCTTT. Its protein is CATSRERGMVAFF. The gene calls are TRBV15 and TRBJ1-1; D is unresolved. CDR3 length: 13 residues. V lost 0 bases, J lost 10 bases, and 12 bases lay in between. The germline V gene encodes CDR1 LNHNV and CDR2 YYDKDF (reference sequence).

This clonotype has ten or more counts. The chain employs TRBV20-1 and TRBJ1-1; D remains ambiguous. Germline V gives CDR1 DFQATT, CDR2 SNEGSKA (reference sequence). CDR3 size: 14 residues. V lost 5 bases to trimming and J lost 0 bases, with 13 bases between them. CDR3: CSAVFQPMNTEAFF. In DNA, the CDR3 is TGCAGTGCTGTTTTCCAGCCGATGAACACTGAAGCTTTCTTT.

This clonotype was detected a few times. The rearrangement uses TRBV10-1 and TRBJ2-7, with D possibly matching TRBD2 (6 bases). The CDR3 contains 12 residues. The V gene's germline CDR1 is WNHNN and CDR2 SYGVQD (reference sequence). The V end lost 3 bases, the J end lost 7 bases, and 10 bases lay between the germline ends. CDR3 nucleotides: TGCGCCAGCAGTGAATTCCGGGGGGAGCAGTACTTC. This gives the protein CASSEFRGEQYF.

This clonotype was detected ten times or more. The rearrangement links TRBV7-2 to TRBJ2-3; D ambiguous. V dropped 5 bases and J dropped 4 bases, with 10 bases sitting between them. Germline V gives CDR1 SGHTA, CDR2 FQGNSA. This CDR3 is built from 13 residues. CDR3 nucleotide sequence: TGTGCCAGCAGCAGGGAACTGGCAGATACGCAGTATTTT. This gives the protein CASSRELADTQYF.

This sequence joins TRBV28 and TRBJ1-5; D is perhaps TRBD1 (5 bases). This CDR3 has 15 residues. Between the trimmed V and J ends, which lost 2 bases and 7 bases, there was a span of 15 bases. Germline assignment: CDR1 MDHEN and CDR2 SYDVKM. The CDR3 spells CASSLLGAERQPQHF. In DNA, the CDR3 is TGTGCCAGCAGTTTACTAGGGGCAGAGAGACAGCCCCAGCATTTT.

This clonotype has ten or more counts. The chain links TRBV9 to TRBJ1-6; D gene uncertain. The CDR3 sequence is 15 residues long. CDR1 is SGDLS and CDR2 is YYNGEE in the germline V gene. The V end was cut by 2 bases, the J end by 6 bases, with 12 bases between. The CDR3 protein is CASSVDPSGNSPLHF. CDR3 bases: TGTGCCAGCAGCGTTGACCCATCGGGTAATTCACCCCTCCACTTT.

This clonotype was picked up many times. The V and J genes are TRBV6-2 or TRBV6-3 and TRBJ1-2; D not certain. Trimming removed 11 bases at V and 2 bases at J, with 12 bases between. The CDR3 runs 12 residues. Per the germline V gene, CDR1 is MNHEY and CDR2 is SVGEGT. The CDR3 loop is CASREMNYGYTF. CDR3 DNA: TGTGCCTCCCGGGAGATGAACTATGGCTACACCTTC.

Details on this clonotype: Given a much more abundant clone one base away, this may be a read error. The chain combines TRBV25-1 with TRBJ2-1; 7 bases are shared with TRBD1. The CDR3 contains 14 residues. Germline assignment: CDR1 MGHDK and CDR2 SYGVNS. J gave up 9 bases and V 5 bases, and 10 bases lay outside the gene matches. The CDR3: CASSTGVLHTEQFF. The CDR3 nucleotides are TGTGCCAGCAGTACAGGGGTCCTCCATACTGAGCAGTTCTTC.

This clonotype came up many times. The CDR3 DNA follows: TGCAGTGCTCGACCCCCATTGACAGCGAACACTGAAGCTTTCTTT. As protein: CSARPPLTANTEAFF. The V and J genes are TRBV20-1 and TRBJ1-1, with D perhaps matching TRBD1 (5 bases). In germline, CDR1 is DFQATT, CDR2 SNEGSKA (reference sequence). V was shortened by 5 bases and J by 1 base, with 17 bases between the two germline ends. The CDR3 has 15 residues.

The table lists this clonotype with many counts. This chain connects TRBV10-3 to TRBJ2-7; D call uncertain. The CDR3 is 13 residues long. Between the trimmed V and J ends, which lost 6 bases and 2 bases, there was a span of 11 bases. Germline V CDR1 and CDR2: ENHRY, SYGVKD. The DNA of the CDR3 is TGTGCCATCAGCCCACAGAGACCCTACGAGCAGTACTTC. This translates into CAISPQRPYEQYF.